Listed here is a single T cell receptor (beta chain). These data are taken from a study of blood T cell repertoires in COVID-19. About the study: There were acute and convalescent COVID-19 samples, and they came from the United States, Italy and Spain. The analysed material was cDNA or gDNA that came from T cells, B-cell-depleted T cells, or PBMCs.

Source study methods: The authors estimated nucleated cell counts from reference gene primer amplification. Sequencing used immunoSEQ multiplex PCR; TCRdb keeps in-frame clones, though not all of them. V, J and clone size were drawn from that table, and D and trimming were deduced from the DNA. The sample records approximately 38,000 clones, 88% being singletons. The CDR3 extends over 17 amino acids. V dropped 5 bases and J dropped 3; count of bases not matched to a gene: 9. CDR1 and CDR2 from the germline V gene are SEHNR and FQNEAQ (reference sequence). The sample taken for sequencing was peripheral blood. This TCR was recovered from a woman aged 65 to 85 with active COVID-19. The chain carries TRBV7-9 and TRBJ1-3; 11 bases are shared with TRBD1. The CDR3 loop is CASSPTGQGAIGNTIYF. For the CDR3, the DNA is TGTGCCAGCAGCCCAACCGGACAGGGGGCGATTGGAAACACCATATATTTT.